These T cell receptor beta chains were read from a single sample in a study of blood T cell repertoires in COVID-19. Only in-frame clones appear in the TCRdb table, and some are missing; sequencing was by immunoSEQ multiplex PCR. In the table there are fewer than 250,000 clones, approximately 85% of which are singletons. Sequences were obtained from peripheral blood. The receptors come from a woman aged 70-85 years with acute or convalescent COVID-19. Each CDR3 is given with its conserved first and last residue. The order of the fields is clone size, J gene, V gene, CDR3 protein. Expanded clones are given a class, and other clones once, few, many or no size at all.

once,TRBJ2-3,TRBV7-8,CASSLTSTSTDTQYF
NA,TRBJ2-5,TRBV18,CASSPPMGQGETQYF
NA,TRBJ2-5,TRBV19,CASSIQTGGETQYF
NA,TRBJ1-1,TRBV7-2,CASSLAPGANTEAFF
NA,TRBJ1-1,TRBV18,CASSPKGTGGMTEAFF
NA,TRBJ1-6,TRBV27,CASSLTGSYNSPLHF
NA,TRBJ1-3,TRBV19,CASRDWATIGNTIYF
NA,TRBJ1-3,TRBV5-3,CARSFEKTGNTIYF
few,TRBJ1-5,TRBV5-1,CASSLTGGHQPQHF
NA,TRBJ2-5,TRBV12-3/TRBV12-4,CASTPDVQETQYF
NA,TRBJ1-1,TRBV5-6,CASSPSGGWTLNTEAFF
NA,TRBJ1-4,TRBV19,CASSTTGVKLFF
NA,TRBJ1-2,TRBV15,CATSREDSLNYGYTF
NA,TRBJ2-1,TRBV28,CASGSAGVGNNEQFF
NA,TRBJ1-1,TRBV2,CASIFLVRTEAFF
NA,TRBJ2-1,TRBV4-3,CASSQQQLVEGDEQFF
NA,TRBJ1-1,TRBV7-9,CASSSSPNTEAFF
once,TRBJ1-2,TRBV11-2,CASSYPGQHGYTF
few,TRBJ1-2,TRBV25-1,CASSDTRTGAHSNYGYTF
NA,TRBJ2-5,TRBV28,CASSPEIAGAQETQYF
NA,TRBJ2-3,TRBV5-1,CASSARSGGSTDTQYF
NA,TRBJ1-3,TRBV25-1,CASSDRASLAGNTIYF
once,TRBJ1-6,TRBV5-5,CASSFQGANSPLHF
NA,TRBJ1-1,TRBV23-1,CASSQSRREGDTEAFF
NA,TRBJ1-1,TRBV6-5,CASSSLGQVGLTEAFF
NA,TRBJ2-1,TRBV5-1,CASSPGLGQGVDEQFF
NA,TRBJ1-1,TRBV5-1,CASSEQENTEAFF
NA,TRBJ1-2,TRBV30,CAWSAGGNNYGYTF
NA,TRBJ1-1,TRBV28,CASRRGGAYTEAFF
NA,TRBJ2-7,TRBV3-1/TRBV3-2,CASSQVRGQGSYEQYF
few,TRBJ1-2,TRBV6-2/TRBV6-3,CASSPGTVYGYTF
NA,TRBJ1-4,TRBV28,CASRRTGGGTNEKLFF
NA,TRBJ1-6,TRBV3-1/TRBV3-2,CASSQDPHNNSPLHF
once,TRBJ2-7,TRBV28,CASTGTLSYEQYF
NA,TRBJ1-5,TRBV28,CASIDSSNQPQHF
NA,TRBJ2-2,TRBV6-2/TRBV6-3,CASSYSIPGQGTLDTGELFF
NA,TRBJ1-4,TRBV2,CASRGQGAPLEKLFF
NA,TRBJ1-2,TRBV28,CASSFSGQGAEGGYTF
once,TRBJ2-1,TRBV21-1,CASSRVSSGYNEQFF